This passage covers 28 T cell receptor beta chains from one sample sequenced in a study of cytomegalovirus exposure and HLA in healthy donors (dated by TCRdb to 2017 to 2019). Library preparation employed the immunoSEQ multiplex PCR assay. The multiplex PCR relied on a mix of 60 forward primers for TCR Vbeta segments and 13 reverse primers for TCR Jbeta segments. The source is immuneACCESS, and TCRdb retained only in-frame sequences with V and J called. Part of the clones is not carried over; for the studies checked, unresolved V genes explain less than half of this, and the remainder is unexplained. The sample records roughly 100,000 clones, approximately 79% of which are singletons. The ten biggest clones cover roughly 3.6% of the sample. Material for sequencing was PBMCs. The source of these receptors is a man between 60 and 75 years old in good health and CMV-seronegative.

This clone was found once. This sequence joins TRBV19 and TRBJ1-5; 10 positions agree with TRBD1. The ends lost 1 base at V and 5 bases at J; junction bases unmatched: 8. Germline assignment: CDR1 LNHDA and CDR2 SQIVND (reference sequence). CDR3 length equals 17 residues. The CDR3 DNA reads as TGTGCCAGTAGTATAGGGGACAGGGGTTTTGTATATCAGCCCCAGCATTTT. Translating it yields CASSIGDRGFVYQPQHF.

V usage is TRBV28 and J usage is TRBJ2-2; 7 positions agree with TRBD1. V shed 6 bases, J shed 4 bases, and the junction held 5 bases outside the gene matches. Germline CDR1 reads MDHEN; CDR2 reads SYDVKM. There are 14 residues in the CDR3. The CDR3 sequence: CASRTTGSTGELFF. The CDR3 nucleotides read TGTGCCAGCAGAACGACAGGGTCCACCGGGGAGCTGTTTTTT.

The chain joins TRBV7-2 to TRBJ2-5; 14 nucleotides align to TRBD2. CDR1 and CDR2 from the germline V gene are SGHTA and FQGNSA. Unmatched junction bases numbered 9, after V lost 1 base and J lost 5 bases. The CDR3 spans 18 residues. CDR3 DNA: TGTGCCAGCAGCTTAGGACTAGCGGGGGGGCTAGCGAGGGAGACCCAGTACTTC. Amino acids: CASSLGLAGGLARETQYF. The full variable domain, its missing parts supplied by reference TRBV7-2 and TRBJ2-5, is GAGVSQSPSNKVTEKGKDVELRCDPISGHTALYWYRQSLGQGLEFLIYFQGNSAPDKSGLPSDRFSAERTGGSVSTLTIQRTQQEDSAVYLCASSLGLAGGLARETQYFGPGTRLLVL.

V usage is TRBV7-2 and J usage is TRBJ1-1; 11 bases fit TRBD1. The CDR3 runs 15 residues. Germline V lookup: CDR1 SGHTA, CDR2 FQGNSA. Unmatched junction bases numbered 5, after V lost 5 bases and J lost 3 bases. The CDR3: CASSPRTGGHTEAFF. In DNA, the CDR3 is TGTGCCAGCAGCCCCAGGACAGGGGGCCACACTGAAGCTTTCTTT.

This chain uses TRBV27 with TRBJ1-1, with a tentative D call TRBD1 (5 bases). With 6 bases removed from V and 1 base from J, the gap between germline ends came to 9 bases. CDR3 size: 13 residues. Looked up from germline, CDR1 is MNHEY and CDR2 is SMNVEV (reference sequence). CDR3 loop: CASSRQTNTEAFF. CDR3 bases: TGTGCCAGCAGCCGACAGACGAACACTGAAGCTTTCTTT.

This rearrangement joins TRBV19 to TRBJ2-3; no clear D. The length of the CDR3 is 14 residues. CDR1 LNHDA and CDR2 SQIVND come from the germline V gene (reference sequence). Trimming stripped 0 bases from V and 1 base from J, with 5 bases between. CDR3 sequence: CASSIDVRTDTQYF. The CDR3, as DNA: TGTGCCAGTAGTATAGACGTTCGCACAGATACGCAGTATTTT.

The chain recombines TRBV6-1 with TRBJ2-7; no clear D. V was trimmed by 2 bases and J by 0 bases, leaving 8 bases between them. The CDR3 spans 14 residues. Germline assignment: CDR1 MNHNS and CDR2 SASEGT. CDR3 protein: CASSEQNDSYEQYF. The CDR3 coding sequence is TGTGCCAGCAGTGAACAGAATGACTCCTACGAGCAGTACTTC.

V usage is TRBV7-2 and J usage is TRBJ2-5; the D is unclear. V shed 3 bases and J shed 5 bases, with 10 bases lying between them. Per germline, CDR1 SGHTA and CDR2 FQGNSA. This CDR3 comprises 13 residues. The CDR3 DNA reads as TGTGCCAGCAGCTTCGACTTTACGGAGACCCAGTACTTC. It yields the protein CASSFDFTETQYF.

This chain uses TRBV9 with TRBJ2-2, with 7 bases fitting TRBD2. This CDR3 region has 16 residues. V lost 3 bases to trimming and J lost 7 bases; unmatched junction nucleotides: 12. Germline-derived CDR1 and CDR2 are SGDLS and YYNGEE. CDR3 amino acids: CASSALGGERSGELFF. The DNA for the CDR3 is TGTGCCAGCAGCGCCTTGGGGGGGGAACGGAGCGGGGAGCTGTTTTTT.

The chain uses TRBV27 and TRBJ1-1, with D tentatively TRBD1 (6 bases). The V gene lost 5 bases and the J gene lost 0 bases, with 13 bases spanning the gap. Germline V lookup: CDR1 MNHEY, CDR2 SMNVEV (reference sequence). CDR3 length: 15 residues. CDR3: CASSPGQTLNTEAFF. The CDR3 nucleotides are TGTGCCAGCAGTCCAGGACAGACATTGAACACTGAAGCTTTCTTT.

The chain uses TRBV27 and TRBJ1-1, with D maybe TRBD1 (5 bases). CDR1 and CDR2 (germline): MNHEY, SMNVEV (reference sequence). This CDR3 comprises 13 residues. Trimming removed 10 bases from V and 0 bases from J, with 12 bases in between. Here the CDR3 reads CATRGILNTEAFF. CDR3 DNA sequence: TGTGCCACGCGGGGGATACTGAACACTGAAGCTTTCTTT.

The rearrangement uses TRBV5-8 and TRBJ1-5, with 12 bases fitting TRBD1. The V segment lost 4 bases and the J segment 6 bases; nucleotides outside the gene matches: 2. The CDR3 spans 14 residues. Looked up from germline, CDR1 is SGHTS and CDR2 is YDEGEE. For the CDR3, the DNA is TGTGCCAGCAGCCGGGACAGGGGGCTTCAGCCCCAGCATTTT. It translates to CASSRDRGLQPQHF.

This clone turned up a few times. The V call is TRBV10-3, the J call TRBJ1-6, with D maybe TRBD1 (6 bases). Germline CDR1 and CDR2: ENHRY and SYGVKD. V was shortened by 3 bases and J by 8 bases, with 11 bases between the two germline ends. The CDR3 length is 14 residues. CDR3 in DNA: TGTGCCATCAGTGACCGGGCAGGGGATTCACCCCTCCACTTT. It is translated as CAISDRAGDSPLHF.

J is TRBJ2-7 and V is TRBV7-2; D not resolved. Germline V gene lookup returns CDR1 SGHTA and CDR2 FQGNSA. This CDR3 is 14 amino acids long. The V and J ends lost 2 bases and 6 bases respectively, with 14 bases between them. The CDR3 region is CASSLQAITSEQYV. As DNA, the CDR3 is TGTGCCAGCAGCTTACAGGCTATTACCTCCGAGCAGTACGTC.

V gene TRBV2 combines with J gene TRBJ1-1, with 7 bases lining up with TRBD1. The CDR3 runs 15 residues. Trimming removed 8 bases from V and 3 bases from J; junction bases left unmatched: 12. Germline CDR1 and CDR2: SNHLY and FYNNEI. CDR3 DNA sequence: TGTGCCAGCCCTGGACAGGACAGCGTGGACACTGAAGCTTTCTTT. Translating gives CASPGQDSVDTEAFF.

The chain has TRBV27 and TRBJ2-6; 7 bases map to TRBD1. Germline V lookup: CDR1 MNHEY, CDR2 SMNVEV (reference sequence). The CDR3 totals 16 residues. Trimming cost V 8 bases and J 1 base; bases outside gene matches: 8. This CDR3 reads CASSPGQLSGANVLTF. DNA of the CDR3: TGTGCCAGCTCTCCGGGACAGTTATCTGGGGCCAACGTCCTGACTTTC.

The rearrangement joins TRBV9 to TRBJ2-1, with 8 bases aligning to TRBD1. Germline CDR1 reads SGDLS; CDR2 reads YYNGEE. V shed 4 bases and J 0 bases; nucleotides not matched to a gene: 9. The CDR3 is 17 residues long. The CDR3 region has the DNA TGTGCCAGCAGCCCTCGGGACAGGAGGAGCTCCTACAATGAGCAGTTCTTC. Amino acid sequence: CASSPRDRRSSYNEQFF.

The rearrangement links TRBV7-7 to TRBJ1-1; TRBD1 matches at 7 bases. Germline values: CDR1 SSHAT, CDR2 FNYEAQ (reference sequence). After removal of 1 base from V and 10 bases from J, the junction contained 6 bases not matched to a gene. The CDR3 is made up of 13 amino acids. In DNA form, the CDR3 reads TGTGCCAGCAGCTTAGGGCCAGGGGGATTAGCTTTCTTT. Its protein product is CASSLGPGGLAFF.

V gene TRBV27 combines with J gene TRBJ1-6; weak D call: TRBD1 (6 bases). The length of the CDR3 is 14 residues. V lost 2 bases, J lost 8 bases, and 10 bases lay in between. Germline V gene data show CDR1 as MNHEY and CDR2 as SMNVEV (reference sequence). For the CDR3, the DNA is TGTGCCAGCAGTTTAGAGGACAGATATTCACCCCTCCACTTT. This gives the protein CASSLEDRYSPLHF.

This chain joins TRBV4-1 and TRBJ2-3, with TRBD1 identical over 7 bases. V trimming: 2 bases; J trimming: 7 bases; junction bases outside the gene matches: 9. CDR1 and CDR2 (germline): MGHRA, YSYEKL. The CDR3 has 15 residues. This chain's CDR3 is CASSQHRQGTNTQYF. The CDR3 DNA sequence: TGCGCCAGCAGCCAACACCGACAGGGAACTAATACGCAGTATTTT.

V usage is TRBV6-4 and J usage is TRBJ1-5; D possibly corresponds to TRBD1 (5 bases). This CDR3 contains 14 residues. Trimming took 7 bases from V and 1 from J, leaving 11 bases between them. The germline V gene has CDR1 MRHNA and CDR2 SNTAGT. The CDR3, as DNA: TGTGCCAGCAATCAGGGCTTGAGCAATCAGCCCCAGCATTTT. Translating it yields CASNQGLSNQPQHF.

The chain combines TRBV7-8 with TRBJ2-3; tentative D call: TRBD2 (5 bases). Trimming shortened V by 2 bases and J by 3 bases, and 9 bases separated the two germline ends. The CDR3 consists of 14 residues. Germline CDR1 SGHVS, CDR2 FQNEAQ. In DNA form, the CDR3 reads TGTGCCAGCAGCTTAATGACGGGGACAGATACGCAGTATTTT. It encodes CASSLMTGTDTQYF.

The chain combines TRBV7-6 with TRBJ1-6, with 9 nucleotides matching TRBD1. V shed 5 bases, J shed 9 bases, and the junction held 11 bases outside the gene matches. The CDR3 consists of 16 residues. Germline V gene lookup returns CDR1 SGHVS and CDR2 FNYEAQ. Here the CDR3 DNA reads TGTGCCAGCAGCCTGTACGGACAGGGGCTAATTTCACCCCTCCACTTT. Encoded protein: CASSLYGQGLISPLHF.

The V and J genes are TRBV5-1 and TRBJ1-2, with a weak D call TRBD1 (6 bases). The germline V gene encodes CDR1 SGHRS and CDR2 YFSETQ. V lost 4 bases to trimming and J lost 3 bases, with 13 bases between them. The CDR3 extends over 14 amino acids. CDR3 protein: CASSRGQSDYGYTF. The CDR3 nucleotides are TGCGCCAGCAGCAGAGGACAGTCTGACTATGGCTACACCTTC.

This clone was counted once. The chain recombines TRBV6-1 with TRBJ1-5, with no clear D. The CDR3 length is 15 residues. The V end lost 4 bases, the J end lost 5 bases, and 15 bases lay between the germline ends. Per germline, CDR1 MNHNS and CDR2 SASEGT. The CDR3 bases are TGTGCCAGCAGTGGGAGCTGGTGGCCCGATCAGCCCCAGCATTTT. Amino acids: CASSGSWWPDQPQHF.

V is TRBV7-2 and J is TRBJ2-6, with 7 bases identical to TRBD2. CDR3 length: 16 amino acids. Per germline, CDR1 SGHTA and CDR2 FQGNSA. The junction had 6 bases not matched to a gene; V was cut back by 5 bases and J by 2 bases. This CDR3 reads CASSERRGAGANVLTF. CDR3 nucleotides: TGTGCCAGCAGCGAACGACGGGGGGCTGGGGCCAACGTCCTGACTTTC.

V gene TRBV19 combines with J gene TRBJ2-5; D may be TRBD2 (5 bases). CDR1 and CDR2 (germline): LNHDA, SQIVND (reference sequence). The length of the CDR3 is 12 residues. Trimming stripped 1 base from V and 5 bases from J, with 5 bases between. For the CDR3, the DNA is TGTGCCAGTAGTATAGGCGGGGAGACCCAGTACTTC. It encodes CASSIGGETQYF.

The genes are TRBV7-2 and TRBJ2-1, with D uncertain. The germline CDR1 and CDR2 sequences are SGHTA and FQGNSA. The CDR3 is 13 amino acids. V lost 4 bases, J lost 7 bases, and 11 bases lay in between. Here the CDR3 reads CASSSPGLNEQFF. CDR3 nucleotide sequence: TGTGCCAGCAGCTCTCCGGGTCTGAATGAGCAGTTCTTC.